Listed here are 6 T cell receptor beta chains from one sample, sequenced in a study of T cell responses to AZD1222 COVID-19 vaccine. Clones were sequenced by immunoSEQ multiplex PCR, and TCRdb holds only the in-frame ones, with some missing. The data hold around 120,000 clones, with roughly 90% observed a single time. The sequences come from peripheral blood, collected on day 0 of AZD1222 vaccination. These receptors all stem from an adult in good health.

The chain is built from TRBV14 and TRBJ2-1; 13 bases line up with TRBD2. Germline V gene lookup returns CDR1 SGHDN and CDR2 FVKESK. J was trimmed by 3 bases and V by 4 bases; bases with no gene match: 15. This CDR3 is 20 amino acids long. CDR3 region: CASSLTPGLAGTVFYNEQFF. The CDR3 bases are TGTGCCAGCAGCCTCACTCCGGGACTAGCGGGAACGGTTTTCTACAATGAGCAGTTCTTC.

This chain connects TRBV18 to TRBJ1-2; no definite D call. The CDR3 runs to 14 residues. From germline, CDR1 is KGHSH and CDR2 LQKENI. Trimming left V 2 bases short and J 5 bases short, with 12 bases between. CDR3 DNA: TGTGCCAGCTCACCAATCAGCTCCGATTATGGCTACACCTTC. This encodes CASSPISSDYGYTF.

The CDR3 DNA follows: TGTGCCAGCAGCCAAGATCGGACAGGGAAGGCTGGAAACACCATATATTTT. This encodes CASSQDRTGKAGNTIYF. This chain links TRBV3-1 (or the pseudogene TRBV3-2) with TRBJ1-3; 8 nucleotides align to TRBD1. The V gene end was trimmed by 0 bases and the J gene end by 2 bases; junction bases not matched to a gene: 6. Germline-derived CDR1 and CDR2 are LGHDT and YNNKEL (reference sequence). This CDR3 is built from 17 residues.

This rearrangement joins TRBV2 to TRBJ1-2, with D unresolved. V was shortened by 6 bases and J by 7 bases, with 9 bases between the two germline ends. Germline-derived CDR1 and CDR2 are SNHLY and FYNNEI. The CDR3 has 11 residues. CDR3 sequence: CASRFGGGYTF. The CDR3 DNA reads TGTGCCAGCAGGTTCGGCGGTGGCTACACCTTC.

V and J are TRBV4-1 and TRBJ2-1; TRBD2 agrees at 9 bases. Germline loops: CDR1 MGHRA, CDR2 YSYEKL. V shed 0 bases, J shed 0 bases, and the junction held 12 bases outside the gene matches. This CDR3 spans 20 amino acids. The chain's CDR3 is CASSQERGTSRISSYNEQFF. CDR3 nucleotide sequence: TGCGCCAGCAGCCAAGAGAGGGGGACTAGCCGAATAAGCTCCTACAATGAGCAGTTCTTC.

Written as DNA, the CDR3 is TGTGCCTGGACCAAAGGCCCGAGCTCTAATGAAAAACTGTTTTTT. It is translated as CAWTKGPSSNEKLFF. This chain connects TRBV30 to TRBJ1-4, with D unclear. This CDR3 has 15 amino acids. Germline lookup yields CDR1 GTSNPN and CDR2 SVGIG (reference sequence). V was cut by 4 bases and J by 3 bases, with 15 bases left in between.